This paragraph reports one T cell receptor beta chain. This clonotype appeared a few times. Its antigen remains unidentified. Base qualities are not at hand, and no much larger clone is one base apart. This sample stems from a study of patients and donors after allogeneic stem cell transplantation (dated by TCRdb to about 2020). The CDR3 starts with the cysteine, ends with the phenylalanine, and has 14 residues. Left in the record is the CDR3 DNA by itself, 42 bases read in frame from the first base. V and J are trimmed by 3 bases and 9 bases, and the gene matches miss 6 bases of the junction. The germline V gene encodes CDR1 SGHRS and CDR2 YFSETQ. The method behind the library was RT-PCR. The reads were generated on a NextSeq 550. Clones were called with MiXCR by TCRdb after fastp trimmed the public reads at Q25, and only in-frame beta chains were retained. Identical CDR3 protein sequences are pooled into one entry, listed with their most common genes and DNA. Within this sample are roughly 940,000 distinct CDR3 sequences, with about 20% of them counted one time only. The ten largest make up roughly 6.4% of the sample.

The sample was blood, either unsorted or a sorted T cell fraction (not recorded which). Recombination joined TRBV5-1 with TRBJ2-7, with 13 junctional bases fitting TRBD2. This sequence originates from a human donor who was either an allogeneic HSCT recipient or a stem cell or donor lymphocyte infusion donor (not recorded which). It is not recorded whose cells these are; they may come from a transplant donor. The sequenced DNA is TGCGCCAGCAGCTCCGGGACTAGCGGGAATAGGCAGTACTTC. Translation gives CASSSGTSGNRQYF.